A selection of T cell receptor beta chains follows, all from one sample in a study of blood T cell repertoires in COVID-19. The repertoire was sequenced with immunoSEQ multiplex PCR; TCRdb's copy has only in-frame clones and lacks some. The sample records approximately 240,000 clones, about 80% being singletons. Sequenced: peripheral blood. Receptors originate from a woman older than 75 with active or convalescent COVID-19. Each CDR3 is given with its conserved first and last residue. The D gene is left open where the match is weak. Where a row states a size, it is once, few, many or the class of an expanded clone; other rows omit it.

V gene,D gene,J gene,clone size,CDR3 DNA,CDR3 protein
TRBV5-1,TRBD2,TRBJ2-1,.,TGCGCCAGCAGCTTGGGACTAGCGGGGGACTATGAGCAGTTCTTC,CASSLGLAGDYEQFF
TRBV6-6,.,TRBJ2-1,.,TGTGCCAGCAGTTACTCAACAGGGATCAATGAGCAGTTCTTC,CASSYSTGINEQFF
TRBV18,.,TRBJ1-5,.,TGTGCCAGCTCACCGCAGGGGAGTGGGGGTCAGCCCCAGCATTTT,CASSPQGSGGQPQHF
TRBV30,.,TRBJ1-2,.,TGTGCCTGGAGTGTGTACGGTAACTATGGCTACACCTTC,CAWSVYGNYGYTF
TRBV7-9,TRBD1,TRBJ1-4,.,TGTGCCAGCAGCTTAGCTGAGACAGGGGGTGAAAAACTGTTTTTT,CASSLAETGGEKLFF
TRBV6-5,.,TRBJ1-3,.,TGTGCCAGCAGTCCGGGGGTCTCTGGAAACACCATATATTTT,CASSPGVSGNTIYF
TRBV10-1,.,TRBJ2-6,.,TGCGCCAGCAGTGAGTTTAAGAATCCGGCTGGGGCCAACGTCCTGACTTTC,CASSEFKNPAGANVLTF
TRBV6-5,.,TRBJ1-4,.,TGTGCCAGTAGAGTCGGTGCAACTAATGAAAAACTGTTTTTT,CASRVGATNEKLFF
TRBV5-8,.,TRBJ1-5,.,TGTGCCAGCAGCAACAGGAATCAGCCCCAGCATTTT,CASSNRNQPQHF
TRBV3-1/TRBV3-2,TRBD1,TRBJ1-1,few,TGTGCCAGCAGCCCAGACAGGGTTGGGGCTTTCTTT,CASSPDRVGAFF
TRBV7-2,.,TRBJ2-1,once,TGTGCCAGCAGCTTAGAGACAGGGAGGTACTTCTTC,CASSLETGRYFF
TRBV18,.,TRBJ1-5,.,TGTGCCAGCTCACAGACGTGGACAGATCAGCCCCAGCATTTT,CASSQTWTDQPQHF
TRBV5-1,.,TRBJ1-1,.,TGCGCCAGCAGCTTGTCTGGGGCCGGAACTGAAGCTTTCTTT,CASSLSGAGTEAFF
TRBV19,.,TRBJ2-7,.,TGTGCCAGTAGTATAGTTGGGGGCACCTACGAGCAGTACTTC,CASSIVGGTYEQYF
TRBV6-1,TRBD1,TRBJ1-2,.,TGTGCCAGCAGTGAAGGCAGGGGGCTCGGTGGCTACACCTTC,CASSEGRGLGGYTF
TRBV28,.,TRBJ1-1,.,TGTGCCAGCCGAACAGCCCTCCTAATGAACACTGAAGCTTTCTTT,CASRTALLMNTEAFF
TRBV5-1,TRBD1,TRBJ2-5,.,TGCGCCAGCAGCCGTGGGACAGGGACTGGGGAGACCCAGTACTTC,CASSRGTGTGETQYF
TRBV5-1,.,TRBJ1-2,few,TGCGCCAGCAGCTTGGCCTGGACAGAGAGGAAGTATGGCTACACCTTC,CASSLAWTERKYGYTF
TRBV19,.,TRBJ1-5,.,TGTGCCAGTAGTAGACGGGGAAATCAGCCCCAGCATTTT,CASSRRGNQPQHF
TRBV5-1,.,TRBJ1-2,few,TGCGCCAGCAGCTCCGGCGGGTCGACCTATGGCTACACCTTC,CASSSGGSTYGYTF
TRBV5-1,.,TRBJ2-5,few,TGCGCCAGCAGCTTCGCACCAGCGGCTCAAGAGACCCAGTACTTC,CASSFAPAAQETQYF
TRBV10-3,.,TRBJ2-5,.,TGTGCCATCAGTGTTTGGCAGGGAGGAGGCGTGGAGACCCAGTACTTC,CAISVWQGGGVETQYF
TRBV19,TRBD1,TRBJ1-5,.,TGTGCCAGTAGTATCAGGGGGTATCAGCCCCAGCATTTT,CASSIRGYQPQHF
TRBV3-1/TRBV3-2,.,TRBJ1-4,.,TGTGCCAGCAGCCAAGGGGGCCAGGAAGGTGCAACTAATGAAAAACTGTTTTTT,CASSQGGQEGATNEKLFF
TRBV6-2/TRBV6-3,.,TRBJ1-6,.,TGTGCCAGCAGTGGGACACCTCATAATTCACCCCTCCACTTT,CASSGTPHNSPLHF
TRBV19,TRBD2,TRBJ2-2,.,TGTGCCAGCAAGTTGCCGGGGGGGAGGAACACCGGGGAGCTGTTTTTT,CASKLPGGRNTGELFF
TRBV11-2,TRBD1,TRBJ2-5,.,TGTGCCAGCAGCTCCAGACAGGGGACAGTCCAAGAGACCCAGTACTTC,CASSSRQGTVQETQYF
TRBV18,TRBD1,TRBJ2-7,.,TGTGCCAGCTCAGAATACCGGGACAGTTCCTACGAGCAGTACTTC,CASSEYRDSSYEQYF
TRBV7-2,.,TRBJ1-4,many,TGTGCCAGCAGCTTAGTTCCGGACAGTAATGAAAAACTGTTTTTT,CASSLVPDSNEKLFF
TRBV6-5,.,TRBJ2-3,.,TGTGCCAGCCCCGACTTGGCGGGTGGCACAGATACGCAGTATTTT,CASPDLAGGTDTQYF
TRBV5-1,.,TRBJ2-3,.,TGCGCCAGCAGCTTGGCCGAGGCCAGCACAGATACGCAGTATTTT,CASSLAEASTDTQYF
TRBV5-1,TRBD1,TRBJ1-1,.,TGCGCCAGCAGCCCAACCGGGACAGGGGGTACTGAAGCTTTCTTT,CASSPTGTGGTEAFF
TRBV2,.,TRBJ1-5,.,TGTGCCAGCAGCCGAAGCCTGATTGATCAGCCCCAGCATTTT,CASSRSLIDQPQHF
TRBV6-5,.,TRBJ2-3,.,TGTGCCAGCAGTTACCTGGACTTAATTTATACAGATACGCAGTATTTT,CASSYLDLIYTDTQYF
TRBV7-2,TRBD2,TRBJ2-1,few,TGTGCCAGCAGCTTAGGGGGTAGCGGGGCCTACAATGAGCAGTTCTTC,CASSLGGSGAYNEQFF
TRBV7-2,.,TRBJ1-5,.,TGTGCCAGCAGCTTAGGGACAGTCAATCCGCCCCAGCATTTT,CASSLGTVNPPQHF
TRBV27,TRBD1,TRBJ1-5,.,TGTGCCAGCAGAGGGGGCGGACAGCCCCAGCATTTT,CASRGGGQPQHF
TRBV5-1,TRBD2,TRBJ2-5,.,TGCGCCAGCAGCTTGCGACTAGCGGGAGAACAGGAGACCCAGTACTTC,CASSLRLAGEQETQYF
TRBV5-5,.,TRBJ2-7,few,TGTGCCAGCACCCCTGCCCCAGACTACGAGCAGTACTTC,CASTPAPDYEQYF
TRBV28,TRBD1,TRBJ2-3,.,TGTGCCAGCAGTTGGACAGGGGGCAAAGATACGCAGTATTTT,CASSWTGGKDTQYF
TRBV18,.,TRBJ2-5,.,TGTGCCAGCTCACCAGGCAGGAAAGAGACCCAGTACTTC,CASSPGRKETQYF
TRBV3-1/TRBV3-2,.,TRBJ1-4,few,TGTGCCAGCAGCCCCTCCGGACAGAATGAAAAACTGTTTTTT,CASSPSGQNEKLFF
TRBV28,TRBD2,TRBJ2-3,once,TGTGCCAGCAGTTTAGCGGGGGGCGCCCAGTATACGCAGTATTTT,CASSLAGGAQYTQYF
TRBV11-1,TRBD2,TRBJ2-3,.,TGTGCCAGCAATAAATTAGCGGGGGGGCCACAAGATACGCAGTATTTT,CASNKLAGGPQDTQYF
TRBV5-1,.,TRBJ2-3,.,TGCGCCAGCAGGGCTAGCACAGATACGCAGTATTTT,CASRASTDTQYF
TRBV5-1,TRBD1,TRBJ1-5,.,TGCGCCAGCAGCCGCGAGGGGACAGGGGGCCAGCCCCAGCATTTT,CASSREGTGGQPQHF
TRBV2,.,TRBJ2-5,.,TGTGCCAGCAGTGACAGGGGCCTACCAGGGGAGACCCAGTACTTC,CASSDRGLPGETQYF
TRBV6-1,.,TRBJ2-5,.,TGTGCCAGCAGTGACCCACTTATGGCCCAGTACTTC,CASSDPLMAQYF
TRBV7-9,TRBD1,TRBJ1-3,.,TGTGCCAGCAGCTTACGGACAGGGTTTGGAAACACCATATATTTT,CASSLRTGFGNTIYF
TRBV6-2/TRBV6-3,TRBD2,TRBJ2-2,.,TGTGCCAGCAGTTCCCCTCGGACCAGCGGGAGTGGAGGGGAGCTGTTTTTT,CASSSPRTSGSGGELFF
TRBV5-1,TRBD2,TRBJ2-7,.,TGCGCCAGCAGGGCAAGCGGGAGTGCGGGTGAGCAGTACTTC,CASRASGSAGEQYF
TRBV7-8,.,TRBJ1-2,.,TGTGCCAGCAGCTTATCAATCAGGATCAACTATGGCTACACCTTC,CASSLSIRINYGYTF
TRBV11-2,TRBD1,TRBJ2-4,.,TGTGCCAGCAGACCGACAGGGGGGCTATTCCAAAACATTCAGTACTTC,CASRPTGGLFQNIQYF
TRBV5-1,.,TRBJ2-7,.,TGCGCCAGCAGAGATGAAAGGGCGGGAGTCAGGGGCGAGCAGTACTTC,CASRDERAGVRGEQYF
TRBV9,TRBD2,TRBJ2-5,.,TGTGCCAGCAGCGTAGGGCTAGCGGAAGAGACCCAGTACTTC,CASSVGLAEETQYF
TRBV6-2/TRBV6-3,TRBD2,TRBJ2-2,.,TGTGCCAGCAGTCTTCTAGCGTGGGAGGGTACCGGGGAGCTGTTTTTT,CASSLLAWEGTGELFF
TRBV10-1,TRBD2,TRBJ2-1,.,TGCGCCAGCAGTGGACTAGCGGGCTTGAGCTCCTACAATGAGCAGTTCTTC,CASSGLAGLSSYNEQFF
TRBV5-1,.,TRBJ1-5,once,TGCGCCAGCAGCCCCGGTTCGGGGAGAAATCAGCCCCAGCATTTT,CASSPGSGRNQPQHF
TRBV6-6,TRBD1,TRBJ2-7,.,TGTGCCAGCAGTTACCCGACAGGGGGCTTATTCGACGAGCAGTACTTC,CASSYPTGGLFDEQYF